This T cell receptor beta chain was captured by sequencing in a study of OX40 agonist ivuxolimab in advanced cancers. At the level of the study: While on treatment, patients had intravenous ivuxolimab at 0.01 to 10 mg/kg every 2 weeks. Subjects had a mean age of roughly 60 years, with a range of about 20 to 85; about 83% were male. The study, taken as a whole, reports: In general, CD8+ T cells held more expanded clones than CD4+ did, on average.

Generated by immunoSEQ multiplex PCR, the TCRdb table keeps only in-frame clones and is missing some. The sample contains some 100,000 clones, 75% to 95% of which appear only once. Germline V gene lookup returns CDR1 LGHNA and CDR2 YNFKEQ. The CDR3 loop spans 16 amino acids. V dropped 1 base and J dropped 7; count of bases not matched to a gene: 7. For this clone: As yet, its antigen is unknown.

The chain is built from TRBV4-2 and TRBJ2-1; TRBD2 matches 10 bases. Material: CD4+ or CD8+ T cells sorted from blood, obtained in a trial of the OX40 agonist ivuxolimab. The sequence came from an adult with an advanced solid tumor such as melanoma, head and neck, liver or kidney cancer. CDR3 residues: CASSQVLAGGWNEQFF. CDR3 nucleotides: TGTGCCAGCAGCCAAGTCTTAGCGGGAGGATGGAATGAGCAGTTCTTC.